This T cell receptor (beta chain) was retrieved from a study of cytomegalovirus exposure and HLA in healthy donors. Study background: Ancestry clustering placed 81% of several hundred genotyped donors in the Caucasian-associated cluster. Study-level results: Associated with HLA alleles at 0.05 false discovery rate in a later analysis were 16,951 TCR beta sequences. Later analysis showed TCR association rates varying by HLA locus, highest for DRB1 and lowest for HLA-C.

This clone was observed a handful of times. No antigen is known for it. The primer mix had 60 Vbeta and 13 Jbeta primers. Repertoires were generated with immunoSEQ multiplex PCR, while TCRdb's copy carries only in-frame clones and drops some. The sample holds approximately 140,000 clones, about 60% seen once. The donors (healthy individuals) were bone marrow donors. Trimming at V came to 6 bases and at J to 3 bases, leaving 11 bases not matched to a gene. This CDR3 is built from 16 residues. Germline CDR1 SNHLY, CDR2 FYNNEI. The clonotype originates from a woman between 55 and 75 years old in good health and CMV-seropositive. Sequencing input: PBMCs. This chain links TRBV2 with TRBJ1-5, with TRBD1 identical over 7 bases. The CDR3 bases are TGTGCCAGCAGAAGGGGACAGACTGCCCTCAATCAGCCCCAGCATTTT. It specifies CASRRGQTALNQPQHF.